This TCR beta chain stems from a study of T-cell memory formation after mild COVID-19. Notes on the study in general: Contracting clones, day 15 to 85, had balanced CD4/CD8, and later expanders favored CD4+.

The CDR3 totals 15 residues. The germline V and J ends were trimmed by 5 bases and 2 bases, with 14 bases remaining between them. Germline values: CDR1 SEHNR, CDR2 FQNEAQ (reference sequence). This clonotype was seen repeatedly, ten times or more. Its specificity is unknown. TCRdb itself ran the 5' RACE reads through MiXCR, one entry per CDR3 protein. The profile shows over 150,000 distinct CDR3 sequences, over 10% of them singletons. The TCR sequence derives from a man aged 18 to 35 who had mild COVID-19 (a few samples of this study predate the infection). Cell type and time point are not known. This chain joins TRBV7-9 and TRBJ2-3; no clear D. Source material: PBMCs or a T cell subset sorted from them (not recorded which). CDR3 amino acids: CASSPLVAYTDTQYF. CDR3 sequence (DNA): TGTGCCAGCAGCCCCTTGGTGGCCTACACAGATACGCAGTATTTT.